The 25 T cell receptor beta chains given below trace back to one sample, sequenced in a study of glioma-infiltrating T cells after dendritic cell vaccination. Produced via immunoSEQ multiplex PCR; TCRdb's table is partial and in-frame only. In the table there are about 92,000 clones, 65% to 90% of which are singletons. Sample: blood, taken before dendritic cell vaccination. Every receptor here comes from a human donor with glioblastoma.

This rearrangement joins TRBV6-6 to TRBJ1-4, with 9 nucleotides matching TRBD1. V dropped 7 bases and J dropped 2; count of bases not matched to a gene: 2. Germline CDR1 is MNHNY and CDR2 is SVGAGI (reference sequence). The CDR3 extends over 14 amino acids. The CDR3 spells CASTDRGTNEKLFF. Written as DNA, the CDR3 is TGTGCCAGCACCGACAGGGGGACTAATGAAAAACTGTTTTTT.

The chain recombines TRBV7-2 with TRBJ2-5; tentatively, D is TRBD2 (6 bases). V gave up 4 bases and J gave up 4 bases, with 13 bases separating them. Germline CDR1 SGHTA, CDR2 FQGNSA. The CDR3 is made up of 14 amino acids. Written as DNA, the CDR3 is TGTGCCAGCAGCTCCGGGGGTGCGGGAGAGACCCAGTACTTC. It yields the protein CASSSGGAGETQYF.

This clone was recorded a few times. V is TRBV19 and J is TRBJ1-1, with TRBD1 as a possible D gene (5 bases). V was cut by 5 bases and J by 9 bases, with 10 bases left in between. The CDR3 loop spans 11 amino acids. From germline, CDR1 is LNHDA and CDR2 SQIVND (reference sequence). The CDR3 coding sequence is TGTGCCAGTAGTTCCCCGGACAAAGCTTTCTTT. It yields the protein CASSSPDKAFF. Drawing the rest from reference TRBV19 and TRBJ1-1, the complete variable domain is DGGITQSPKYLFRKEGQNVTLSCEQNLNHDAMYWYRQDPGQGLRLIYYSQIVNDFQKGDIAEGYSVSREKKESFPLTVTSAQKNPTAFYLCASSSPDKAFFGQGTRLTVV.

This chain uses TRBV4-2 with TRBJ2-7, with 9 bases identical to TRBD2. Trimming removed 0 bases from V and 3 bases from J; junction bases left unmatched: 9. CDR1 and CDR2 from the germline V gene are LGHNA and YNFKEQ. The length of the CDR3 is 17 residues. CDR3 sequence (DNA): TGTGCCAGCAGCCAAGATTCGGATAGCGGGAGCCACTACGAGCAGTACTTC. This sequence encodes CASSQDSDSGSHYEQYF.

The CDR3 DNA reads TGTGCCAGTAGTATAGGGGCTGCCCCCTACGAGCAGTACTTC. Protein product: CASSIGAAPYEQYF. V is TRBV19 and J is TRBJ2-7; D is undetermined. CDR1 is LNHDA and CDR2 is SQIVND in the germline V gene (reference sequence). V shed 1 base and J shed 2 bases, with 9 bases lying between them. The CDR3 length is 14 residues.

The chain carries TRBV7-7 and TRBJ2-5; possibly TRBD2 for D (6 bases). The germline V and J ends were trimmed by 0 bases and 4 bases, with 12 bases remaining between them. The CDR3 runs to 15 residues. Germline lookup yields CDR1 SSHAT and CDR2 FNYEAQ (reference sequence). The CDR3 loop reads CASSLARGFLETQYF. CDR3 in DNA: TGTGCCAGCAGCTTAGCGCGGGGTTTTTTAGAGACCCAGTACTTC.

The chain joins TRBV7-3 to TRBJ2-1; 8 bases map to TRBD1. CDR3 size: 15 residues. Germline CDR1 is SGHTA and CDR2 is FQGTGA. V shed 4 bases, J shed 2 bases, and the junction held 4 bases outside the gene matches. CDR3 amino acids: CASSYDRGAYNEQFF. The CDR3 DNA reads TGTGCCAGCAGCTATGACAGGGGTGCCTACAATGAGCAGTTCTTC.

CDR3 sequence reads: CASSDRDRWGNTIYF. CDR3 nucleotide sequence: TGTGCCAGTAGCGACCGGGACAGGTGGGGAAACACCATATATTTT. The chain uses TRBV19 and TRBJ1-3; 8 bases agree with TRBD1. Per the germline V gene, CDR1 is LNHDA and CDR2 is SQIVND (reference sequence). The CDR3 length is 15 residues. Losses at the gene ends were 6 bases for V and 4 bases for J; bases not matched to a gene: 8.

In nucleotides, the CDR3 is TGTGCCAGCAGTGGACAGGGAAACTCTGGAAACACCATATATTTT. It is translated as CASSGQGNSGNTIYF. J is TRBJ1-3 and V is TRBV6-1; 7 bases map to TRBD1. Germline V gene sequence: CDR1 MNHNS, CDR2 SASEGT. V shed 4 bases and J 0 bases; nucleotides not matched to a gene: 3. The CDR3 consists of 15 residues.

J is TRBJ2-7 and V is TRBV7-9; TRBD1 matches at 7 bases. Losses at the gene ends were 7 bases for V and 1 base for J; bases not matched to a gene: 7. CDR1 and CDR2 from the germline V gene are SEHNR and FQNEAQ (reference sequence). The CDR3 runs 14 residues. CDR3 in amino acids: CASKSGTASYEQYF. The CDR3 DNA is TGTGCCAGCAAATCCGGGACAGCGTCCTACGAGCAGTACTTC.

This clone counts as medium-sized. The chain recombines TRBV14 with TRBJ1-2; tentatively, D is TRBD1 (6 bases). The CDR3 has 15 amino acids. From germline, CDR1 is SGHDN and CDR2 FVKESK. Deletions cut 5 bases from V and 7 bases from J, with 20 bases between. CDR3 DNA sequence: TGTGCCAGCAGCTTTGGGGGCGCTGACTTGTCTGGCTACACCTTC. This translates into CASSFGGADLSGYTF.

The V gene is TRBV29-1, the J gene TRBJ2-3; D is unclear. Germline assignment: CDR1 SQVTM and CDR2 ANQGSEA. V was shortened by 5 bases and J by 0 bases, with 9 bases between the two germline ends. CDR3 length: 13 amino acids. CDR3 bases: TGCAGCGTTAGTTTGAGAAGCACAGATACGCAGTATTTT. Amino acids: CSVSLRSTDTQYF.

The chain combines TRBV28 with TRBJ2-7; a possible D gene is TRBD2 (6 bases). This CDR3 contains 15 residues. V was cut by 7 bases and J by 4 bases, with 20 bases left in between. Germline V gene lookup returns CDR1 MDHEN and CDR2 SYDVKM. CDR3: CASMEGGAARYEQYF. The CDR3 DNA sequence: TGTGCCAGCATGGAGGGTGGGGCGGCGAGGTACGAGCAGTACTTC.

The CDR3 nucleotides read TGTGCCAGCTCACCAGACCCAGACAGATACACTGAAGCTTTCTTT. Its protein is CASSPDPDRYTEAFF. The chain uses TRBV18 and TRBJ1-1, with D perhaps matching TRBD1 (5 bases). Germline assignment: CDR1 KGHSH and CDR2 LQKENI. Trimming shortened V by 2 bases and J by 3 bases, and 13 bases separated the two germline ends. The length of the CDR3 is 15 residues. Full variable domain (missing parts from reference TRBV18 and TRBJ1-1): NAGVMQNPRHLVRRRGQEARLRCSPMKGHSHVYWYRQLPEEGLKFMVYLQKENIIDESGMPKERFSAEFPKEGPSILRIQQVVRGDSAAYFCASSPDPDRYTEAFFGQGTRLTVV.

By sample fraction, this clone is medium-sized (0.01 to 0.1%). The CDR3 region is CASSDGTSGTDTQYF. CDR3 DNA sequence: TGTGCCAGCAGTGACGGGACTAGCGGCACAGATACGCAGTATTTT. This rearrangement joins TRBV6-4 to TRBJ2-3; 10 nucleotides agree with TRBD2. The CDR3 is 15 residues long. Trimming at V came to 2 bases and at J to 1 base, leaving 0 bases not matched to a gene. CDR1 MRHNA and CDR2 SNTAGT come from the germline V gene.

The gene calls are TRBV9 and TRBJ2-2, with a possible D match to TRBD1 (6 bases). Trimming pared 4 bases from V and 7 bases from J, leaving 11 bases between. There are 13 residues in the CDR3. In germline, CDR1 is SGDLS, CDR2 YYNGEE. This CDR3 reads CASSLNRDGELFF. CDR3 coding DNA: TGTGCCAGCAGCCTCAACAGGGACGGGGAGCTGTTTTTT.

V gene TRBV29-1 combines with J gene TRBJ1-2, with D uncertain. The CDR3 length is 13 residues. Germline V gene data show CDR1 as SQVTM and CDR2 as ANQGSEA. With 7 bases removed from V and 7 bases from J, the gap between germline ends came to 19 bases. DNA for the CDR3: TGCAGCGCTACCCTAGCGGTCCAAGGTGGCTACACCTTC. This codes for CSATLAVQGGYTF.

The genes are TRBV5-1 and TRBJ2-7, with a possible D match to TRBD2 (6 bases). Germline loops: CDR1 SGHRS, CDR2 YFSETQ. V was cut by 4 bases and J by 5 bases, with 16 bases left in between. The CDR3 loop spans 14 amino acids. CDR3 in DNA: TGCGCCAGCAGCCCGGGCGGGGAATCCAACGAGCAGTACTTC. It yields the protein CASSPGGESNEQYF.

V is TRBV7-9 and J is TRBJ2-3, with D perhaps TRBD1 (5 bases). V was shortened by 8 bases and J by 0 bases, with 9 bases between the two germline ends. Germline-derived CDR1 and CDR2 are SEHNR and FQNEAQ (reference sequence). The CDR3 contains 13 residues. The CDR3 sequence: CASWKGSTDTQYF. CDR3 in DNA: TGTGCCAGCTGGAAGGGGAGCACAGATACGCAGTATTTT.

The rearrangement links TRBV4-1 to TRBJ2-7; unclear D gene. Germline loops: CDR1 MGHRA, CDR2 YSYEKL. The CDR3 extends over 16 amino acids. Deletions cut 1 base from V and 0 bases from J, with 13 bases between. The CDR3 here is CASSQGRDSSSYEQYF. CDR3 DNA sequence: TGCGCCAGCAGCCAAGGTCGAGACTCATCCTCCTACGAGCAGTACTTC.

A single count supports this clone. The chain employs TRBV7-9 and TRBJ2-3, with D perhaps TRBD2 (5 bases). Germline V CDR1 and CDR2: SEHNR, FQNEAQ (reference sequence). The V and J ends lost 5 bases and 1 base respectively, with 13 bases between them. This CDR3 spans 15 amino acids. CDR3 residues: CASSALEIGTDTQYF. The CDR3 region has the DNA TGTGCCAGCAGCGCACTAGAAATCGGCACAGATACGCAGTATTTT.

The genes are TRBV10-3 and TRBJ1-1; 11 positions match TRBD1. CDR1 is ENHRY and CDR2 is SYGVKD in the germline V gene. With V trimmed by 10 bases and J by 6 bases, 4 bases remained unmatched. This CDR3 contains 12 residues. The CDR3 nucleotides read TGTGCCACTCGGACAGGGGGCGCTGAAGCTTTCTTT. Translated: CATRTGGAEAFF.

CDR3 in DNA: TGTGCCAGCAGTTCCGGGACAGGGGCATCCTACGAGCAGTACTTC. It encodes CASSSGTGASYEQYF. The rearrangement uses TRBV28 and TRBJ2-7; the match to TRBD1 covers 10 bases. This CDR3 is 15 amino acids long. Germline V gene data show CDR1 as MDHEN and CDR2 as SYDVKM. The V segment lost 4 bases and the J segment 1 base; nucleotides outside the gene matches: 4.

The chain is built from TRBV9 and TRBJ1-6; D is uncertain. CDR3 length equals 14 residues. V was clipped by 0 bases and J by 5 bases, with 6 bases between them. Germline CDR1 and CDR2: SGDLS and YYNGEE. The CDR3 nucleotides read TGTGCCAGCAGCGTAGTGCCAGATAATTCACCCCTCCACTTT. As protein: CASSVVPDNSPLHF.

This clone was seen a handful of times. This rearrangement joins TRBV7-2 to TRBJ1-1, with D possibly being TRBD1 (6 bases). CDR3 length equals 14 residues. Germline CDR1 and CDR2: SGHTA and FQGNSA. V was pared by 5 bases and J by 4 bases, with 14 bases between. Here the CDR3 reads CASSLTQGSTEAFF. The CDR3 nucleotides are TGTGCCAGCAGCCTTACGCAGGGGAGCACTGAAGCTTTCTTT. The full variable domain, with the rest looked up from reference TRBV7-2 and TRBJ1-1, is GAGVSQSPSNKVTEKGKDVELRCDPISGHTALYWYRQSLGQGLEFLIYFQGNSAPDKSGLPSDRFSAERTGGSVSTLTIQRTQQEDSAVYLCASSLTQGSTEAFFGQGTRLTVV.